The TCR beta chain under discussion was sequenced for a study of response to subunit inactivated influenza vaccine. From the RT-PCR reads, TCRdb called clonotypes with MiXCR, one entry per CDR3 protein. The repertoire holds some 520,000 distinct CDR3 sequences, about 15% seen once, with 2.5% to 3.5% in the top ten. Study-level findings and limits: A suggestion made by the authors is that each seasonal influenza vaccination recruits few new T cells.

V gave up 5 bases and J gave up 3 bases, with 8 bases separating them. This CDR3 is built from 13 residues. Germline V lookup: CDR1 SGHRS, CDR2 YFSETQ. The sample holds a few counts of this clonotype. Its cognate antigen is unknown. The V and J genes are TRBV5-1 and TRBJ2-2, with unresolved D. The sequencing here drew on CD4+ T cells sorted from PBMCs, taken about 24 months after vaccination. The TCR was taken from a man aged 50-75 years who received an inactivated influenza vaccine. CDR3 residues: CASRAAHTGELFF. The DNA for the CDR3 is TGCGCCAGCAGGGCAGCGCACACCGGGGAGCTGTTTTTT.